This T cell receptor beta chain was sequenced during a study of T cell responses to AZD1222 COVID-19 vaccine (dated by TCRdb to the early 2020s). For context, the study as a whole: AZD1222 recipients given second doses at about 4 weeks or at about 12 weeks were pooled, since spike-specific TCR depth and breadth were not found to differ between the two schedules. Trial participants were enrolled by age into subgroups of 18-55, 56-69 and 70-plus years, and around 150, 28 and 57 TCR-sequenced participants, respectively, were included in these subgroups. A total of about 230 trial participants underwent TCR sequencing, of whom approximately 210 received two doses of AZD1222 and some 25 received two doses of the MenACWY control vaccine. General findings and caveats noted by the study authors: Nearly half of unique spike-specific TCRs reportedly recognized epitopes outside regions mutated in the B.1.351 and B.1.1.7 variants. Spike-specific TCR breadth and depth rose significantly after two AZD1222 doses compared with day 0 and with MenACWY recipients. Because no day 14 peak-response samples were available, repertoires were characterized only after the peak T cell response. Most participants were white British and females outnumbered males, and the authors suggested that clonal diversity may have been underestimated. The 56-69-year group was small, and its depth increase did not reach significance, likely because of low power. Conclusions about previously exposed vaccinees were limited because only six AZD1222 recipients were SARS-CoV-2 seropositive at baseline. CD4 TCRs associated with the vaccine covered the entire spike protein, and the dominant responses were in regions 160-218 and 743-854.

CDR1 and CDR2 were assigned from the germline V gene as MDHEN and SYDVKM. The CDR3 sequence holds 13 residues, the cysteine and phenylalanine included. The sequence is cut down to CDR3 DNA, 39 bases in frame from base 1. A remark on this clone: This receptor's antigen is unknown. No much larger clone exists at a distance of one base, and base qualities are not known.

The CDR3 regions of human TCRbeta chains were subjected to immunosequencing. On the study's bioinformatics: TCRs in the repertoires were compared against a reference library of SARS-CoV-2-specific TCRs that had been generated with the MIRA antigen-specificity platform. Breadth was defined as the fraction of unique TCRs that were SARS-CoV-2-associated. Depth was defined as the fraction of total T cells that were SARS-CoV-2-associated. Using the MIRA data, each spike-specific TCR was assigned both to the spike region to which the TCR was reactive and to a CD4 or CD8 class. Log10-transformed breadth and depth values were compared by one-way ANOVA with Sidak's multiple comparisons tests. TCRdb stores this immuneACCESS table with in-frame sequences only. Part of the clones is absent; in the studies checked, under half of the shortfall reflects unresolved V genes, and no reason is known for the rest. That table furnishes V, J and clone size, whereas the DNA furnished D and trimming. Recorded for this sample are 180,000 or so clones; around 94% of them occurred a single time. Of the sample, approximately 0.6% falls within the top ten clones.

In the paper's terms, the time point label means: baseline before first vaccination. Vaccinee samples came from UK trials COV001 and COV002, including a single-blind randomized controlled phase 2/3 trial of AZD1222 (ChAdOx1 nCoV-19) in healthy adults. Trial participant PBMC samples were collected at day 0 and day 28 after the second dose for TCRbeta chain sequencing. In this chain, TRBV28 is recombined with TRBJ2-7; the D gene could be TRBD1 or TRBD2, each one agreeing over 5 bases. The receptor's source is an adult in good health. The starting material was peripheral blood, obtained on day 0 of AZD1222 vaccination. The DNA sequence follows: TGTGAGCTGTTCCGGGACGAAGCTTACGAGCAGTACTTC. It codes for CELFRDEAYEQYF.